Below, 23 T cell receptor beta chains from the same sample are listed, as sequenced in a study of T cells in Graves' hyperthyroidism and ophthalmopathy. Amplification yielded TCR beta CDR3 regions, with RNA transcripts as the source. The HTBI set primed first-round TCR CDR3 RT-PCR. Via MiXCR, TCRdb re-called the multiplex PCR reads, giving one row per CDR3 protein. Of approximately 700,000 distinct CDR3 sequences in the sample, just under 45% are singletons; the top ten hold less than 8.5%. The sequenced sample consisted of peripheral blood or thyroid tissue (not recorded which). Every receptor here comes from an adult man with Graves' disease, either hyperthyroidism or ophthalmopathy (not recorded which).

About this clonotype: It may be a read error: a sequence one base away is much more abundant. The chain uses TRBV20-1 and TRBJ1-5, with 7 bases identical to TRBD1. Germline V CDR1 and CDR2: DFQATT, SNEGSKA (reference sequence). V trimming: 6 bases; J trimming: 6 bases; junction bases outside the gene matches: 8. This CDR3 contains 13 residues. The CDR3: CSAGRQGSQPQHF. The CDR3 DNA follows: TGCAGTGCCGGGAGACAGGGCAGTCAGCCCCAGCATTTT.

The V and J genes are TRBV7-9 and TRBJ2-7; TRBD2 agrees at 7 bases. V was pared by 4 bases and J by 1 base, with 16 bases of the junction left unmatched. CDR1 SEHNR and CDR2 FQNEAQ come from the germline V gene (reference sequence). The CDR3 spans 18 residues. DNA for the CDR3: TGTGCCAGCAGCTCCTCCACGGGTGCTAGCGGAAGGTCCTACGAGCAGTACTTC. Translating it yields CASSSSTGASGRSYEQYF.

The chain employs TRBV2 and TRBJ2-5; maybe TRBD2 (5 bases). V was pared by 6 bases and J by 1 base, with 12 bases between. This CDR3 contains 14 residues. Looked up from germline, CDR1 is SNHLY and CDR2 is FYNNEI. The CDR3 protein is CASRVGLAQETQYF. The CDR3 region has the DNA TGTGCCAGCAGAGTAGGGCTAGCCCAAGAGACCCAGTACTTC.

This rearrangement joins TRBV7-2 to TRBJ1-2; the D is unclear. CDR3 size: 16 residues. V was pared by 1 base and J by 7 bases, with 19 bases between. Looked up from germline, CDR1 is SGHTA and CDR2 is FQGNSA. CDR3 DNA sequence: TGTGCCAGCAGCTTAGTAAGGGCAGTTAGGGAGCTTGGCTACACCTTC. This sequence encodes CASSLVRAVRELGYTF.

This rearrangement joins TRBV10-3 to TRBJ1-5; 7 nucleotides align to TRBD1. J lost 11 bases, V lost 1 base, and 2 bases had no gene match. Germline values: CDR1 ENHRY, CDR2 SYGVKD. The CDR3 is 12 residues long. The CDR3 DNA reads TGTGCCATCAGTGAGTGGGGACAGACCCAGCATTTT. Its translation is CAISEWGQTQHF.

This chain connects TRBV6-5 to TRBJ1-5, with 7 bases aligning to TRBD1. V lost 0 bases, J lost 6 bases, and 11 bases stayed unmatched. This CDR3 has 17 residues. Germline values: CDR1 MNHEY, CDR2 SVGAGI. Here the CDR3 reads CASSYSTTAGGGQPQHF. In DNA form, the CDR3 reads TGTGCCAGCAGTTACTCGACCACCGCAGGGGGTGGTCAGCCCCAGCATTTT.

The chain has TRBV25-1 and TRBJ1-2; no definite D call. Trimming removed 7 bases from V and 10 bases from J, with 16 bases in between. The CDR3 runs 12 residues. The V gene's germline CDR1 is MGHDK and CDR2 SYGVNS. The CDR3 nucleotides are TGTGCCAGCACCTATCCTGACCCGATCTACACCTTC. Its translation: CASTYPDPIYTF.

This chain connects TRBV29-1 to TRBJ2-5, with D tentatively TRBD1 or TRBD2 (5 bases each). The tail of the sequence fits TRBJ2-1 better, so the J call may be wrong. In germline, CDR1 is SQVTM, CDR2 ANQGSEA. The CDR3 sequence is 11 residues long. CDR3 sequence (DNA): TGCAGCGTGGGGGTGGGGAATGAGCAGTTCTTC. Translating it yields CSVGVGNEQFF.

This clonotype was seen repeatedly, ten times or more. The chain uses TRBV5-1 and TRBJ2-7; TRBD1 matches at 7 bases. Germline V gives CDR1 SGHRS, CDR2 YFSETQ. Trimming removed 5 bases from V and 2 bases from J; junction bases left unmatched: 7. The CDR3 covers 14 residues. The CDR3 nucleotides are TGCGCCAGCAGAGGGGGCTTGGGGGCCTACGAGCAGTACTTC. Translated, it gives CASRGGLGAYEQYF.

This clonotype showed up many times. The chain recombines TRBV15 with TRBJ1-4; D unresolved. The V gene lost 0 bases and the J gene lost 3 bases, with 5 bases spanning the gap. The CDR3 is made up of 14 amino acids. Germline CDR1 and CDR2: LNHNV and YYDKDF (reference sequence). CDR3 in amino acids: CATSRDRSNEKLFF. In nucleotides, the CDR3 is TGTGCCACCAGCAGAGATCGGTCTAATGAAAAACTGTTTTTT.

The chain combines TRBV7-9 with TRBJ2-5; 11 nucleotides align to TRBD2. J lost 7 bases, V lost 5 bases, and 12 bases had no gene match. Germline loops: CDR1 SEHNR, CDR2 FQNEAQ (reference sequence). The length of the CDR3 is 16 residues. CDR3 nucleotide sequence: TGTGCCAGCAGCCTCGGACTAGCGGGCCGTCCGGGGACCCAGTACTTC. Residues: CASSLGLAGRPGTQYF.

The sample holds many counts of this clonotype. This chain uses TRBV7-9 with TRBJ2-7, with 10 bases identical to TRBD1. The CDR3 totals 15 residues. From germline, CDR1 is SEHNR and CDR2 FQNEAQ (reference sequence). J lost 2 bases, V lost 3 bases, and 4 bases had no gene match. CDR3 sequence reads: CASSFRDRGPYEQYF. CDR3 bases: TGTGCCAGCAGCTTCCGGGACAGGGGCCCCTACGAGCAGTACTTC.

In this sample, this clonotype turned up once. CDR3 region: CASSLADSNTDTQYF. The CDR3 DNA follows: TGTGCCAGCAGCTTAGCGGACAGCAACACAGATACGCAGTATTTT. The chain combines TRBV7-8 with TRBJ2-3; TRBD1 might be the D (6 bases). The CDR3 runs to 15 residues. The V and J ends lost 0 bases and 2 bases respectively, with 9 bases between them. Germline V CDR1 and CDR2: SGHVS, FQNEAQ.

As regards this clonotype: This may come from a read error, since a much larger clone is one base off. The CDR3 loop reads CSAVLQRSYGYTF. In nucleotides, the CDR3 is TGCAGCGCCGTACTACAGAGGAGCTATGGCTACACCTTC. The chain employs TRBV29-1 and TRBJ1-2; D remains ambiguous. Germline V CDR1 and CDR2: SQVTM, ANQGSEA. CDR3 length: 13 residues. V lost 7 bases and J lost 4, with 16 bases in between.

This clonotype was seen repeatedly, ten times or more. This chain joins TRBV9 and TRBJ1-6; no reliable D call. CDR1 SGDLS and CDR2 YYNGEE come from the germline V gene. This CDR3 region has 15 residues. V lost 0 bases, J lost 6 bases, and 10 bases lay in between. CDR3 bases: TGTGCCAGCAGCGTAGATTCACAGCTTAATTCACCCCTCCACTTT. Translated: CASSVDSQLNSPLHF. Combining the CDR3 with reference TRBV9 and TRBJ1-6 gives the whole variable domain DSGVTQTPKHLITATGQRVTLRCSPRSGDLSVYWYQQSLDQGLQFLIQYYNGEERAKGNILERFSAQQFPDLHSELNLSSLELGDSALYFCASSVDSQLNSPLHFGNGTRLTVT.

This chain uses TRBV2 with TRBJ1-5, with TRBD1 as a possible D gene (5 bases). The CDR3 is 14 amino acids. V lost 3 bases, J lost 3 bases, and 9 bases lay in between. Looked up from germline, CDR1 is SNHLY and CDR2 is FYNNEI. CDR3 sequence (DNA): TGTGCCAGCAGTGAGGAGGGGAACAATCAGCCCCAGCATTTT. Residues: CASSEEGNNQPQHF.

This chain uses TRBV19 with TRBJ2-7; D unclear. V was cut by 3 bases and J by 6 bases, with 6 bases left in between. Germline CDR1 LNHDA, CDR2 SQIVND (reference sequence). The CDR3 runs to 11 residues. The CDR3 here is CASSIGGEQYF. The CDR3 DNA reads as TGTGCCAGTAGTATCGGCGGCGAGCAGTACTTC.

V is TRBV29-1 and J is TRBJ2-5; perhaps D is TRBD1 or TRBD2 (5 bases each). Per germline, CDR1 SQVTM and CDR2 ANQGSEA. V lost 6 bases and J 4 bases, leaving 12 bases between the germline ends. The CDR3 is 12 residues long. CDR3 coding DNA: TGCAGCGTCGCGGTGGGGGTAGAGACCCAGTACTTC. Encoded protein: CSVAVGVETQYF.

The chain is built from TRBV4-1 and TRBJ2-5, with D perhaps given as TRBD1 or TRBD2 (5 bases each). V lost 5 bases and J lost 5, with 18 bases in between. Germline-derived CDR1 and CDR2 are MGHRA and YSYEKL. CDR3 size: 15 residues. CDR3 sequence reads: CASSRLLQGGETQYF. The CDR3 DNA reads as TGCGCCAGCAGCAGACTACTCCAGGGTGGCGAGACCCAGTACTTC.

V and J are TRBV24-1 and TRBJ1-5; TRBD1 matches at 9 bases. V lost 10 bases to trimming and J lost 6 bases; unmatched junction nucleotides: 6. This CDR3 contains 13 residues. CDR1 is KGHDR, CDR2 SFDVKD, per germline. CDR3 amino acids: CATLDRGVQPQHF. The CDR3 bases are TGTGCCACTCTAGACAGGGGGGTTCAGCCCCAGCATTTT.

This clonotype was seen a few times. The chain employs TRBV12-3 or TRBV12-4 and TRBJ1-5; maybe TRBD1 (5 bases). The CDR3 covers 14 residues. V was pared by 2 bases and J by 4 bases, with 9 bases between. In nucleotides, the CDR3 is TGTGCCAGCAGTTTAAACGGGGGGAATCAGCCCCAGCATTTT. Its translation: CASSLNGGNQPQHF.

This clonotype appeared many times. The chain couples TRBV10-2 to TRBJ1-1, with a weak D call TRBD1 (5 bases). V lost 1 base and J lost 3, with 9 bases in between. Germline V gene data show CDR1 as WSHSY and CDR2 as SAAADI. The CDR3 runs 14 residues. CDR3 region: CASSEWGVDTEAFF. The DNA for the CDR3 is TGCGCCAGCAGTGAGTGGGGGGTCGACACTGAAGCTTTCTTT.

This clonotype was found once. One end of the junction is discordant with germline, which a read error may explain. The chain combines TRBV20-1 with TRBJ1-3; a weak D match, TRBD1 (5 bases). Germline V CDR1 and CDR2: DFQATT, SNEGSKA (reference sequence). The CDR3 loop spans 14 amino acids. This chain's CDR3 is CSADETGSGNTIHF. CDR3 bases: TGCAGTGCAGACGAAACAGGCTCTGGAAACACCATACATTTT.